Included here is one TCR beta chain sequence, with context. The antigen remains undetermined. Sample treatment: roughly 10-day PBMC culture with coronavirus spike peptide pools or control peptides (ViraFEST assay). Antigen-specific T cell expansion with peptide pools preceded TCR sequencing in the ViraFEST approach. J lost 16 bases, V lost 1 base, and 12 bases had no gene match. This CDR3 is 14 amino acids long. CDR1 is GTSNPN and CDR2 is SVGIG in the germline V gene (reference sequence). This specimen belongs to a study of vaccination and CD4 T cells after COVID-19. Turning to the study itself: Drawing of post-COVID samples took place a median roughly 92 days after diagnosis (range 35 to 161).

Sequencing of the DNA from cultured CD4+ T cells was carried out with the Oncomine TCR Beta short-read assay. The genomic DNA was obtained from cultured CD4+ T cells by extraction with the QIAamp micro DNA kit. TCRdb re-analysed the PCR reads in MiXCR, keeping a single row per CDR3 protein. The table has 10,000 to 15,000 distinct CDR3 sequences, 40% to 55% seen once; the top ten hold about a fifth. This rearrangement joins TRBV30 to TRBJ2-4; 11 nucleotides match TRBD2. This TCR came from a human donor who had recovered from COVID-19. The source material was CD4+ T cells from blood, cultured in vitro. CDR3 nucleotide sequence: TGTGCCTGGAGTGACACGTTACTAGCGGGAGCGCGTTACTTC. The encoded protein is CAWSDTLLAGARYF.